The 27 T cell receptor beta chains given below trace back to one sample, sequenced in a study of cytomegalovirus exposure and HLA in healthy donors. The PCR employed 60 Vbeta primers together with 13 Jbeta primers. Assay used: immunoSEQ multiplex PCR; TCRdb lists only in-frame clones, some missing. This sample has 160,000 or so clones, with roughly 81% found just once. The specimen sequenced was PBMCs. The receptors here all came from a woman under 30 in good health and CMV-seronegative.

Only a few counts were recorded for this clone. This sequence joins TRBV9 and TRBJ2-7; tentatively, D is TRBD2 (6 bases). Germline assignment: CDR1 SGDLS and CDR2 YYNGEE. V was trimmed by 0 bases and J by 6 bases, leaving 10 bases between them. The CDR3 spans 13 residues. The chain's CDR3 is CASSVDPGGEQYF. Here the CDR3 DNA reads TGTGCCAGCAGCGTAGACCCCGGGGGCGAGCAGTACTTC. The variable domain in full, with the rest retrieved from reference TRBV9 and TRBJ2-7, is DSGVTQTPKHLITATGQRVTLRCSPRSGDLSVYWYQQSLDQGLQFLIQYYNGEERAKGNILERFSAQQFPDLHSELNLSSLELGDSALYFCASSVDPGGEQYFGPGTRLTVT.

The V call is TRBV4-3, the J call TRBJ2-1, with D tentatively TRBD2 (7 bases). CDR3 length equals 21 residues. V shed 4 bases and J shed 0 bases, with 28 bases lying between them. Germline assignment: CDR1 LGHNA and CDR2 YSLEER. The CDR3 loop is CASSLHRGLAARESSYNEQFF. CDR3 sequence (DNA): TGCGCCAGCAGCCTCCACCGGGGGCTAGCGGCCCGGGAAAGCTCCTACAATGAGCAGTTCTTC.

The chain combines TRBV30 with TRBJ1-2; 7 bases match TRBD1. The CDR3 length is 11 residues. The germline CDR1 and CDR2 sequences are GTSNPN and SVGIG (reference sequence). The V segment lost 5 bases and the J segment 8 bases; nucleotides outside the gene matches: 5. The CDR3 sequence: CAWGQEGGYTF. The CDR3, as DNA: TGTGCCTGGGGACAGGAGGGCGGCTACACCTTC.

The chain joins TRBV28 to TRBJ1-6, with no clear D. V dropped 5 bases and J dropped 9 bases, with 11 bases sitting between them. The CDR3 spans 13 residues. CDR1 is MDHEN and CDR2 is SYDVKM in the germline V gene. The CDR3 spells CASSPRPGSPLHF. CDR3 coding DNA: TGTGCCAGCAGTCCGAGGCCGGGTTCACCCCTCCACTTT.

This chain joins TRBV19 and TRBJ1-5, with D perhaps TRBD1 (5 bases). CDR1 and CDR2 from the germline V gene are LNHDA and SQIVND (reference sequence). The germline V and J ends were trimmed by 3 bases and 3 bases, with 15 bases remaining between them. The CDR3 has 16 amino acids. The CDR3 loop is CASSILVAGHNQPQHF. For the CDR3, the DNA is TGTGCCAGTAGTATTCTCGTCGCAGGGCACAATCAGCCCCAGCATTTT. The full variable domain, in which reference TRBV19 and TRBJ1-5 provide the parts outside the CDR3, is DGGITQSPKYLFRKEGQNVTLSCEQNLNHDAMYWYRQDPGQGLRLIYYSQIVNDFQKGDIAEGYSVSREKKESFPLTVTSAQKNPTAFYLCASSILVAGHNQPQHFGDGTRLSIL.

The chain links TRBV28 to TRBJ1-2; tentative D call: TRBD1 (6 bases). CDR3 length: 15 residues. Per the germline V gene, CDR1 is MDHEN and CDR2 is SYDVKM. Trimming stripped 11 bases from V and 0 bases from J, with 19 bases between. The CDR3, as DNA: TGTGCCGTAGATTATGGGGGGGCCTCTAACTATGGCTACACCTTC. Translation: CAVDYGGASNYGYTF.

The gene calls are TRBV9 and TRBJ2-3, with TRBD1 as a possible D gene (5 bases). Germline V gene sequence: CDR1 SGDLS, CDR2 YYNGEE. Deletions cut 0 bases from V and 1 base from J, with 9 bases between. This CDR3 is 15 amino acids long. The CDR3 nucleotides are TGTGCCAGCAGCGTAGAGCAGGGCCGCACAGATACGCAGTATTTT. Residues: CASSVEQGRTDTQYF.

The gene calls are TRBV27 and TRBJ2-3; TRBD2 matches at 7 bases. V lost 5 bases, J lost 1 base, and 6 bases stayed unmatched. The CDR3 contains 15 residues. Germline values: CDR1 MNHEY, CDR2 SMNVEV (reference sequence). In DNA, the CDR3 is TGTGCCAGCAGTACCAGAGCGGGACGCACAGATACGCAGTATTTT. Protein: CASSTRAGRTDTQYF.

The chain couples TRBV27 to TRBJ1-2, with TRBD1 as a possible D gene (5 bases). The germline V gene has CDR1 MNHEY and CDR2 SMNVEV (reference sequence). With 3 bases removed from V and 8 bases from J, the gap between germline ends came to 28 bases. The CDR3 runs to 18 residues. CDR3 amino acids: CASSFFYLGGGEEEGYTF. The DNA for the CDR3 is TGTGCCAGCAGTTTTTTTTATCTTGGGGGAGGGGAGGAAGAGGGCTACACCTTC.

The V gene is TRBV9, the J gene TRBJ1-1; 7 nucleotides align to TRBD1. The CDR3 totals 14 residues. Looked up from germline, CDR1 is SGDLS and CDR2 is YYNGEE. V lost 2 bases, J lost 4 bases, and 5 bases stayed unmatched. Here the CDR3 DNA reads TGTGCCAGCAGCGTCCGACAGGGAAGCACTGAAGCTTTCTTT. Translated, it gives CASSVRQGSTEAFF.

V is TRBV4-1 and J is TRBJ2-7; 8 positions agree with TRBD2. The CDR3 loop spans 16 amino acids. After removal of 0 bases from V and 3 bases from J, the junction contained 7 bases not matched to a gene. The germline V gene has CDR1 MGHRA and CDR2 YSYEKL. CDR3 sequence (DNA): TGCGCCAGCAGCCAAGACCCGGGGGGGCTCCTCTACGAGCAGTACTTC. It encodes CASSQDPGGLLYEQYF.

The V gene is TRBV30, the J gene TRBJ2-3; D is possibly TRBD1 (6 bases). CDR1 is GTSNPN and CDR2 is SVGIG in the germline V gene (reference sequence). V was shortened by 1 base and J by 2 bases, with 16 bases between the two germline ends. The CDR3 covers 16 residues. CDR3 bases: TGTGCCTGGAGTGGGATCGGCAGGGGCTACACAGATACGCAGTATTTT. Residues: CAWSGIGRGYTDTQYF.

This chain joins TRBV25-1 and TRBJ1-1; 10 bases map to TRBD1. The CDR3 loop spans 15 amino acids. The V and J ends lost 3 bases and 7 bases, in that order; junction bases with no gene match: 8. Per the germline V gene, CDR1 is MGHDK and CDR2 is SYGVNS. The CDR3, as DNA: TGTGCCAGCAGTGACCCCGGGACAGGGGTTAATGAAGCTTTCTTT. Translation: CASSDPGTGVNEAFF.

This clone was counted between two and nine times. The chain joins TRBV19 to TRBJ2-5; possibly TRBD1 for D (6 bases). The better agreement between TRBJ2-7 and the DNA end casts doubt on the J call. There are 13 residues in the CDR3. Germline CDR1 reads LNHDA; CDR2 reads SQIVND (reference sequence). The CDR3, as DNA: TGTGCCAGTAGTATTAACAGGGACTACGAGCAGTACTTC. Protein sequence: CASSINRDYEQYF.

In the case of this clone: The sample carries other DNA sequences with the same CDR3. V usage is TRBV19 and J usage is TRBJ1-5; 7 bases match TRBD1. Per the germline V gene, CDR1 is LNHDA and CDR2 is SQIVND (reference sequence). The CDR3 runs 14 residues. Trimming at V came to 4 bases and at J to 2 bases, leaving 2 bases not matched to a gene. For the CDR3, the DNA is TGTGCCAGTAGTAGACAGGGTGGCAATCAGCCCCAGCATTTT. Its translation: CASSRQGGNQPQHF.

The chain combines TRBV28 with TRBJ1-2, with 7 bases matching TRBD1. V lost 4 bases, J lost 1 base, and 6 bases stayed unmatched. CDR1 and CDR2 (germline): MDHEN, SYDVKM. CDR3 size: 15 residues. As DNA, the CDR3 is TGTGCCAGCAGTTCGGGACAGTCCCTTAACTATGGCTACACCTTC. As protein: CASSSGQSLNYGYTF.

V and J are TRBV18 and TRBJ1-4; D is unresolved. The CDR3 length is 16 residues. V shed 4 bases and J shed 0 bases, with 12 bases lying between them. Germline CDR1 is KGHSH and CDR2 is LQKENI. DNA for the CDR3: TGTGCCAGCTCACAATCCAGCGGTACAACTAATGAAAAACTGTTTTTT. It translates to CASSQSSGTTNEKLFF. Variable domain in full (rest from reference TRBV18 and TRBJ1-4): NAGVMQNPRHLVRRRGQEARLRCSPMKGHSHVYWYRQLPEEGLKFMVYLQKENIIDESGMPKERFSAEFPKEGPSILRIQQVVRGDSAAYFCASSQSSGTTNEKLFFGSGTQLSVL.

V usage is TRBV9 and J usage is TRBJ2-3; D might be TRBD2 (5 bases). The CDR3 covers 14 residues. Germline loops: CDR1 SGDLS, CDR2 YYNGEE. The V and J ends lost 4 bases and 3 bases respectively, with 12 bases between them. DNA for the CDR3: TGTGCCAGCAGCCCCCGGACTTGGACAGATACGCAGTATTTT. Its translation is CASSPRTWTDTQYF.

This sequence joins TRBV30 and TRBJ1-2, with 7 positions matching TRBD1. This CDR3 has 13 amino acids. CDR1 is GTSNPN, CDR2 SVGIG, per germline (reference sequence). Unmatched junction bases numbered 3, after V lost 1 base and J lost 4 bases. CDR3 coding DNA: TGTGCCTGGAGTGCCGGGACAGTCTATGGCTACACCTTC. Protein product: CAWSAGTVYGYTF.

J is TRBJ2-7 and V is TRBV1; the table gives TRBD1 as D, unverified against the DNA. TRBV1 is reported as a pseudogene. The CDR3 covers 14 residues. CDR3 in amino acids: CTSNDRDRNYEQYF. The CDR3 DNA follows: TGCACCAGCAACGACCGGGACAGAAACTACGAGCAGTACTTC.

The V gene is TRBV4-3, the J gene TRBJ2-1; D is uncertain. The CDR3 totals 12 residues. Trimming removed 0 bases from V and 8 bases from J, with 5 bases in between. The germline V gene encodes CDR1 LGHNA and CDR2 YSLEER. The chain's CDR3 is CASSQDRYEQFF. For the CDR3, the DNA is TGCGCCAGCAGCCAAGATCGTTATGAGCAGTTCTTC.

This chain connects TRBV29-1 to TRBJ2-7; tentative D call: TRBD2 (6 bases). This CDR3 has 12 amino acids. Germline V gene data show CDR1 as SQVTM and CDR2 as ANQGSEA. The V end lost 5 bases, the J end lost 5 bases, and 13 bases lay between the germline ends. The CDR3 is CSVSLGGDEQYF. The CDR3 DNA follows: TGCAGCGTTTCTCTAGGCGGGGACGAGCAGTACTTC.

This chain's CDR3 is CASSLGDRGISYNEQFF. In DNA, the CDR3 is TGTGCCAGCAGTCTCGGGGACAGGGGTATCTCCTACAATGAGCAGTTCTTC. J is TRBJ2-1 and V is TRBV27, with 10 bases aligning to TRBD1. The V and J ends lost 5 bases and 0 bases, in that order; junction bases with no gene match: 7. The CDR3 is made up of 17 amino acids. The germline gives CDR1 MNHEY, CDR2 SMNVEV (reference sequence).

The V gene is TRBV7-2, the J gene TRBJ1-6; possible D gene TRBD1, 5 bases. The CDR3 loop spans 16 amino acids. Trimming shortened V by 4 bases and J by 4 bases, and 14 bases separated the two germline ends. Germline V lookup: CDR1 SGHTA, CDR2 FQGNSA. The CDR3 region has the DNA TGTGCCAGCAGCTGGGATGGGGGGATGTATAATTCACCCCTCCACTTT. Translated: CASSWDGGMYNSPLHF.

This clone was seen more than once but under ten times. The rearrangement links TRBV4-2 to TRBJ2-5; 9 bases are a match to TRBD2. With V trimmed by 0 bases and J by 1 base, 0 bases remained unmatched. Germline CDR1 LGHNA, CDR2 YNFKEQ. CDR3 size: 15 residues. CDR3 protein: CASSQERGGQETQYF. The CDR3 bases are TGTGCCAGCAGCCAAGAGCGGGGGGGCCAAGAGACCCAGTACTTC.

This rearrangement joins TRBV6-4 to TRBJ2-1; 12 bases are a match to TRBD2. Germline V gives CDR1 MRHNA, CDR2 SNTAGT. The CDR3 contains 17 residues. Trimming at V came to 1 base and at J to 7 bases, leaving 8 bases not matched to a gene. DNA for the CDR3: TGTGCCAGCAGTGACTGGACTAGCGGGACGAACTTTAATGAGCAGTTCTTC. Its translation is CASSDWTSGTNFNEQFF.

The chain links TRBV28 to TRBJ1-5; D is ambiguous. CDR1 is MDHEN and CDR2 is SYDVKM in the germline V gene. The CDR3 is made up of 12 amino acids. Trimming left V 7 bases short and J 4 bases short, with 8 bases between. CDR3 residues: CASKQENQPQHF. CDR3 nucleotide sequence: TGTGCCAGCAAGCAGGAAAATCAGCCCCAGCATTTT.